What follows is one T cell receptor beta chain and its context. This clone's antigen is unknown. No base qualities exist here, and no much larger clone lies one base off it. The CDR3 regions of human TCRbeta chains were analyzed by immunosequencing. As for the authors' bioinformatics: Repertoire TCRs were matched against a reference library of SARS-CoV-2-specific TCRs generated with the MIRA antigen-specificity platform. Breadth was defined as the fraction of unique TCRs that were SARS-CoV-2-associated, and depth was defined as the fraction of total T cells that were SARS-CoV-2-associated. Using the MIRA data, each spike-specific TCR was mapped to the spike region that the TCR reacts to and placed in a CD4 or CD8 class. Log10-transformed breadth and depth values were compared by one-way ANOVA with Sidak's multiple comparisons tests. Imported from immuneACCESS, the table was reduced by TCRdb to in-frame sequences with V and J called. These copies leave out some clones; in studies compared against another copy, an unresolved V gene accounts for under half, and the cause of the remainder is not known. Clone size and the V and J calls come from that table; the DNA yielded D and trimming. Recorded for this sample are under 80,000 clones; approximately 88% of them occurred a single time. The ten largest clones represent 20% of the sample.

Per the germline V gene, SNHLY is the CDR1 and FYNNEI is the CDR2. V has 3 bases trimmed and J has 8 bases trimmed; junction bases matching no gene number 10. The CDR3 runs 16 residues from the cysteine to the phenylalanine. The read is trimmed to its CDR3 DNA, 48 bases read in frame from base 1. The data derive from a study of T cell responses to AZD1222 COVID-19 vaccine (dated by TCRdb to the early 2020s). Some background on the complete study: AZD1222 recipients with second doses at about 4 weeks or about 12 weeks were pooled, because spike-specific TCR depth and breadth did not differ between schedules. A total of roughly 240 trial participants underwent TCR sequencing, of whom about 200 received two doses of AZD1222 and about 25 received two doses of the MenACWY control vaccine. Enrollment into the trials was organized by age into subgroups of 18-55, 56-69 and 70-plus years, and those subgroups contained approximately 160, 26 and 62 TCR-sequenced participants, respectively.

The investigation overall reported the following: The vaccine-associated CD4 TCRs covered the entire spike protein, and the dominant responses fell in regions 160-218 and 743-854. Conclusions about previously exposed vaccinees were limited because only six or seven AZD1222 recipients were SARS-CoV-2 seropositive at baseline. Spike-specific TCR breadth and depth rose significantly after two AZD1222 doses compared with day 0 and with MenACWY recipients. Participants were mostly white British, with more females than males. The authors suggested clonal diversity may have been underestimated. No day 14 peak-response samples were available, so repertoires were characterized only after the peak T cell response. Reportedly, close to half of the unique spike-specific TCRs recognized epitopes lying outside the regions that are mutated in the B.1.351 and B.1.1.7 variants. The 56-69-year group was small, and its depth increase did not reach significance, likely because of low power.

The time point label on this specimen signifies: baseline before first vaccination. The vaccinee samples were drawn from two UK trials, COV001 and COV002, one of which was a single-blind randomized controlled phase 2/3 trial testing AZD1222 (ChAdOx1 nCoV-19) in healthy adults. For TCRbeta chain sequencing, PBMC samples were collected from trial participants at day 0 and at day 28 after the second dose. The rearranged segments are TRBV2 and TRBJ1-6, with 7 junctional bases fitting TRBD1. The sequence was obtained from an adult in good health. Sequencing used peripheral blood, obtained on day 0 of AZD1222 vaccination. The bases are TGTGCCAGCAGTGAGATTACAGGGGTCTTCGATTCACCCCTCCACTTT. The encoded protein is CASSEITGVFDSPLHF.